This TCR beta chain is drawn from a study of blood T cell repertoires in COVID-19. For the study at large: Researchers got acute and convalescent COVID-19 samples from the United States, Italy and Spain. In each case, the material was cDNA or gDNA derived from T cells, B-cell-depleted T cells, or PBMCs.

As processed by the authors: From reference gene primer amplification, estimates of nucleated cell counts were derived. The assay was immunoSEQ multiplex PCR, and TCRdb's table has in-frame clones only and misses some. That table supplies the V and J calls and clone size; D and trimming were determined from the DNA. Counted here are under 250,000 clones, around nine tenths occurring once; the ten biggest clones make up 5.5% to 8%. With V trimmed by 4 bases and J by 6 bases, 7 bases remained unmatched. This CDR3 contains 16 residues. Looked up from germline, CDR1 is KGHDR and CDR2 is SFDVKD. The material sequenced was peripheral blood. V is TRBV24-1 and J is TRBJ2-2; 10 bases match TRBD1. This TCR came from a man aged 55 to 70 who had recovered from COVID-19. The CDR3 nucleotides are TGTGCCACCAGTGAAGCGGGACAGGGGTTATCCGGGGAGCTGTTTTTT. Translating it yields CATSEAGQGLSGELFF.